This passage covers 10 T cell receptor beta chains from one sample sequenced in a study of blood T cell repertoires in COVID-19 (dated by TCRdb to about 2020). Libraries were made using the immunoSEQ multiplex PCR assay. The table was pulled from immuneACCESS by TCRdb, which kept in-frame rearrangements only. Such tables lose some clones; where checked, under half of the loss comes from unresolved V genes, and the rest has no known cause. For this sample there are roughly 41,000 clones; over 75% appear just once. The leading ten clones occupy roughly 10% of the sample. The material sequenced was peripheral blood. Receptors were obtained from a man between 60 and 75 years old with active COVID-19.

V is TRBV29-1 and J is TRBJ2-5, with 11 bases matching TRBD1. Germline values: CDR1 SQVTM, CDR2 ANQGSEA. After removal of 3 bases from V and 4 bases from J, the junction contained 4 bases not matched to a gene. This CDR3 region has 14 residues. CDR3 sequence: CSVEAGQGAETQYF. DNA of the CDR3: TGCAGCGTTGAGGCCGGACAGGGGGCAGAGACCCAGTACTTC.

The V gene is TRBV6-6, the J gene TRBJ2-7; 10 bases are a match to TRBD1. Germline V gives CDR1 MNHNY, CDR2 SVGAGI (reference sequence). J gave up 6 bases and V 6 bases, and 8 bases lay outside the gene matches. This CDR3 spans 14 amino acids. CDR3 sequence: CASRAGQGLGEQYF. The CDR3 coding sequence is TGTGCCAGCAGAGCGGGACAGGGGTTGGGCGAGCAGTACTTC.

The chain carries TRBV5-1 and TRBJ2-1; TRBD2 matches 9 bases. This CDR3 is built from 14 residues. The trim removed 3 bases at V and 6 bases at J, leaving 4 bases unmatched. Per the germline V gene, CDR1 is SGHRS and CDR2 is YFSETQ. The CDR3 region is CASSSGGRGNEQFF. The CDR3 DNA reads TGCGCCAGCAGCTCTGGCGGGAGGGGCAATGAGCAGTTCTTC.

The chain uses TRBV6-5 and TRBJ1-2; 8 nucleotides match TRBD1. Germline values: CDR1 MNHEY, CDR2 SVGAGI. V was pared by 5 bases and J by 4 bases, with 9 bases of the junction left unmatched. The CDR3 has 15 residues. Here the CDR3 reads CASSPNVDRGYGYTF. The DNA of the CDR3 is TGTGCCAGCAGTCCGAATGTCGACAGGGGCTATGGCTACACCTTC.

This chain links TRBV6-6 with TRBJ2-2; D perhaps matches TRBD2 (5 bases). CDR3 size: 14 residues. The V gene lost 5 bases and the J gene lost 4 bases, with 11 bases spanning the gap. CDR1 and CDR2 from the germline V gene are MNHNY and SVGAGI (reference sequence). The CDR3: CASSKVGGTGELFF. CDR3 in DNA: TGTGCCAGCAGTAAAGTAGGAGGCACCGGGGAGCTGTTTTTT.

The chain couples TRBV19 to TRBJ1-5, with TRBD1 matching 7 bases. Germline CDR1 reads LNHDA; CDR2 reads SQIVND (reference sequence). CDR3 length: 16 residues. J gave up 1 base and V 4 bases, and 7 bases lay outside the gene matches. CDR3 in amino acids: CASSTDRDWSNQPQHF. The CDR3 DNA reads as TGTGCCAGTAGTACAGACAGGGATTGGAGCAATCAGCCCCAGCATTTT.

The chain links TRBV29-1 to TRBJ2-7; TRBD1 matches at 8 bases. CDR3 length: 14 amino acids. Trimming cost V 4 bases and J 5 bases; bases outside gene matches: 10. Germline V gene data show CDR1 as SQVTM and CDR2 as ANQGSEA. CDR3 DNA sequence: TGCAGCGTTGTACTCTCCGGGACAGGTGACGAGCAGTACTTC. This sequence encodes CSVVLSGTGDEQYF.

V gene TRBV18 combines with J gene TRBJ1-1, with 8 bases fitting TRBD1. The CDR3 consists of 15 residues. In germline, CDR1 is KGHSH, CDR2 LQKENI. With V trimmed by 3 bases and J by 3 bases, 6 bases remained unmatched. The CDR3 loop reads CASSPRTGQDTEAFF. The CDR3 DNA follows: TGTGCCAGCTCACCTAGGACAGGGCAAGACACTGAAGCTTTCTTT.

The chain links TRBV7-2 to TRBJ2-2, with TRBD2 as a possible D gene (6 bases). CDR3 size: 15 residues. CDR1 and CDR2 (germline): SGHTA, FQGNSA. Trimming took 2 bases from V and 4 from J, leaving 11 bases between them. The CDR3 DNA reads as TGTGCCAGCAGCTTAAATAGCGGTGGCACCGGGGAGCTGTTTTTT. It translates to CASSLNSGGTGELFF.

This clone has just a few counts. The CDR3 bases are TGTGCCAGCAGCGTAACCGGGACGAACACCGGGGAGCTGTTTTTT. Its translation is CASSVTGTNTGELFF. V and J are TRBV7-9 and TRBJ2-2, with D tentatively TRBD2 (5 bases). The germline V gene encodes CDR1 SEHNR and CDR2 FQNEAQ (reference sequence). The V end was cut by 5 bases, the J end by 0 bases, with 10 bases between. The CDR3 is 15 residues long.